One and the same sample provided the 24 T cell receptor beta chains below, sequenced in a study of blood T cell repertoires in COVID-19. TCRdb's table, derived via immunoSEQ multiplex PCR, lists solely in-frame clones and lacks some. The sample lists about 68,000 clones; 65% to 90% were seen once. The material sequenced was peripheral blood. The receptor source for this set is a man over 45 with acute or convalescent COVID-19.

This chain joins TRBV4-1 and TRBJ2-1, with a possible D match to TRBD1 (6 bases). The V and J ends lost 0 bases and 10 bases respectively, with 13 bases between them. Germline CDR1 is MGHRA and CDR2 is YSYEKL. This CDR3 spans 14 amino acids. CDR3 nucleotide sequence: TGCGCCAGCAGCCAAGAACAGGGACCCTGGGAGCAGTTCTTC. Its translation is CASSQEQGPWEQFF.

The rearrangement uses TRBV5-4 and TRBJ2-3, with D possibly matching TRBD2 (7 bases). This CDR3 region has 15 residues. Per the germline V gene, CDR1 is SGHNT and CDR2 is YYREEE (reference sequence). V lost 1 base to trimming and J lost 4 bases, with 13 bases between them. CDR3 DNA sequence: TGTGCCAGCAGCTTGCCGGGGGGCGTGGCAGATACGCAGTATTTT. As protein: CASSLPGGVADTQYF.

J is TRBJ2-2 and V is TRBV19, with D perhaps matching TRBD1 (6 bases). The V end lost 7 bases, the J end lost 2 bases, and 11 bases lay between the germline ends. CDR1 is LNHDA, CDR2 SQIVND, per germline (reference sequence). The CDR3 sequence is 14 residues long. CDR3 region: CASTWDINTGELFF. The DNA for the CDR3 is TGTGCCAGTACCTGGGACATCAACACCGGGGAGCTGTTTTTT.

This chain uses TRBV5-1 with TRBJ2-3; possibly TRBD1 for D (5 bases). V was trimmed by 7 bases and J by 2 bases, leaving 14 bases between them. This CDR3 spans 14 amino acids. The V gene's germline CDR1 is SGHRS and CDR2 YFSETQ. CDR3 in amino acids: CASAWLGPTDTQYF. CDR3 coding DNA: TGCGCCAGCGCATGGCTGGGGCCCACAGATACGCAGTATTTT.

The chain uses TRBV28 and TRBJ2-1; no clear D gene. Trimming left V 6 bases short and J 1 base short, with 10 bases between. The CDR3 has 14 residues. CDR1 is MDHEN and CDR2 is SYDVKM in the germline V gene. CDR3 amino acids: CASSPLSSYNEQFF. As DNA, the CDR3 is TGTGCCAGCAGCCCTCTCAGTTCCTACAATGAGCAGTTCTTC.

The rearrangement uses TRBV11-2 and TRBJ2-4; weak D call: TRBD1 (5 bases). Looked up from germline, CDR1 is SGHAT and CDR2 is FQNNGV. V gave up 5 bases and J gave up 1 base, with 12 bases separating them. This CDR3 is built from 15 residues. The CDR3 DNA reads TGTGCCAGCAGCCCCAAGGGGCCCGCCAAAAACATTCAGTACTTC. This sequence encodes CASSPKGPAKNIQYF.

The genes are TRBV5-4 and TRBJ2-1; TRBD1 might be the D (6 bases). Germline CDR1 reads SGHNT; CDR2 reads YYREEE (reference sequence). The CDR3 consists of 14 residues. Trimming took off 5 bases at V and 5 bases at J, with 14 bases between the two ends. The CDR3 nucleotides read TGTGCCAGCAGTTACGACAGGTTAAACAATGAGCAGTTCTTC. Its translation: CASSYDRLNNEQFF.

The chain is built from TRBV6-5 and TRBJ2-7; no clear D gene. Germline V gene sequence: CDR1 MNHEY, CDR2 SVGAGI. V was clipped by 2 bases and J by 1 base, with 9 bases between them. This CDR3 comprises 14 residues. CDR3 loop: CASSYSRSSYEQYV. In DNA form, the CDR3 reads TGTGCCAGCAGTTACAGCCGGAGTTCCTACGAGCAGTACGTC.

This clone was counted a single time. The chain uses TRBV19 and TRBJ2-3, with D possibly TRBD1 on 5 matching bases. This CDR3 contains 14 residues. Trimming removed 8 bases at V and 0 bases at J, with 12 bases between. The germline CDR1 and CDR2 sequences are LNHDA and SQIVND (reference sequence). The CDR3 DNA reads TGTGCCAGTCGACAGCAACTCAGCACAGATACGCAGTATTTT. Amino acid sequence: CASRQQLSTDTQYF. Filled out from reference TRBV19 and TRBJ2-3, the complete variable domain reads DGGITQSPKYLFRKEGQNVTLSCEQNLNHDAMYWYRQDPGQGLRLIYYSQIVNDFQKGDIAEGYSVSREKKESFPLTVTSAQKNPTAFYLCASRQQLSTDTQYFGPGTRLTVL.

J is TRBJ2-3 and V is TRBV7-9; 7 nucleotides agree with TRBD1. This CDR3 region has 15 residues. CDR1 is SEHNR and CDR2 is FQNEAQ in the germline V gene (reference sequence). Unmatched junction bases numbered 4, after V lost 2 bases and J lost 2 bases. The CDR3 loop is CASSLRDSLTDTQYF. The DNA for the CDR3 is TGTGCCAGCAGCTTACGGGACAGTCTCACAGATACGCAGTATTTT.

J is TRBJ2-2 and V is TRBV7-9; a possible D gene is TRBD1 (6 bases). CDR1 SEHNR and CDR2 FQNEAQ come from the germline V gene (reference sequence). The CDR3 is 16 residues long. V was trimmed by 1 base and J by 1 base, leaving 10 bases between them. The CDR3 bases are TGTGCCAGCAGCTTAGTATGGGGGCGGAACACCGGGGAGCTGTTTTTT. As protein: CASSLVWGRNTGELFF.

The chain is built from TRBV19 and TRBJ1-2, with 9 bases identical to TRBD1. From germline, CDR1 is LNHDA and CDR2 SQIVND (reference sequence). This CDR3 has 17 amino acids. V trimming: 4 bases; J trimming: 4 bases; junction bases outside the gene matches: 13. The CDR3, as DNA: TGTGCCAGTAGTAGGGCATGGTCGGGACAGGGTGGCTATGGCTACACCTTC. Translation: CASSRAWSGQGGYGYTF.

The V gene is TRBV6-5, the J gene TRBJ2-3; TRBD1 is a possible D gene (6 bases). The germline CDR1 and CDR2 sequences are MNHEY and SVGAGI. The CDR3 has 14 residues. Trimming stripped 5 bases from V and 0 bases from J, with 9 bases between. Here the CDR3 DNA reads TGTGCCAGCAGTCGGACAGCTAGCACAGATACGCAGTATTTT. Translated: CASSRTASTDTQYF.

The rearrangement joins TRBV9 to TRBJ2-1; tentative D call: TRBD1 (6 bases). Germline V gives CDR1 SGDLS, CDR2 YYNGEE. This CDR3 spans 17 amino acids. V was cut by 4 bases and J by 8 bases, with 25 bases left in between. CDR3 amino acids: CASSPAGTQRDLDEQFF. The CDR3 DNA is TGTGCCAGCAGCCCGGCCGGGACACAGCGCGACCTGGATGAGCAGTTCTTC.

The chain links TRBV14 to TRBJ1-3; D may be TRBD1 (5 bases). This CDR3 contains 13 residues. Trimming removed 5 bases at V and 7 bases at J, with 12 bases between. CDR1 is SGHDN and CDR2 is FVKESK in the germline V gene. The CDR3 nucleotides are TGTGCCAGCAGCTCTCACGCAGGGAACACCATATATTTT. It translates to CASSSHAGNTIYF.

This clone was observed a few times. The chain links TRBV5-1 to TRBJ1-2; 10 nucleotides match TRBD1. Germline CDR1 SGHRS, CDR2 YFSETQ. V lost 0 bases to trimming and J lost 4 bases; unmatched junction nucleotides: 6. The CDR3 has 16 residues. Written as DNA, the CDR3 is TGCGCCAGCAGCTTGGGCGTCGGACAGGGGGTCTATGGCTACACCTTC. Residues: CASSLGVGQGVYGYTF.

V is TRBV9 and J is TRBJ1-6; 7 nucleotides match TRBD1. Germline V gene lookup returns CDR1 SGDLS and CDR2 YYNGEE. The CDR3 extends over 14 amino acids. V was pared by 7 bases and J by 6 bases, with 7 bases of the junction left unmatched. CDR3: CASGTAGGNSPLHF. The CDR3 nucleotides are TGTGCCAGCGGAACGGCAGGGGGTAATTCACCCCTCCACTTT.

The chain has TRBV2 and TRBJ2-3; D is perhaps TRBD1 (5 bases). Trimming took off 8 bases at V and 6 bases at J, with 21 bases between the two ends. The length of the CDR3 is 15 residues. Germline V gene sequence: CDR1 SNHLY, CDR2 FYNNEI. The CDR3 sequence is CASQRQTQIGDTQYF. Written as DNA, the CDR3 is TGTGCCAGCCAAAGACAGACCCAAATTGGGGATACGCAGTATTTT.

The chain joins TRBV5-1 to TRBJ2-2; D is possibly TRBD1 (6 bases). The CDR3 sequence is 16 residues long. Trimming took 9 bases from V and 4 from J, leaving 22 bases between them. Germline CDR1 and CDR2: SGHRS and YFSETQ. The CDR3: CATTTTSGAFTGELFF. CDR3 in DNA: TGCGCCACCACTACGACCTCAGGGGCCTTCACCGGGGAGCTGTTTTTT.

The chain combines TRBV15 with TRBJ1-2; 9 nucleotides agree with TRBD1. Germline CDR1 LNHNV, CDR2 YYDKDF (reference sequence). V shed 3 bases and J 4 bases; nucleotides not matched to a gene: 0. The CDR3 contains 13 residues. The CDR3 coding sequence is TGTGCCACCAGCAGGGGACAGGGCTATGGCTACACCTTC. Its protein is CATSRGQGYGYTF. The full variable domain, in which reference TRBV15 and TRBJ1-2 provide the parts outside the CDR3, is DAMVIQNPRYQVTQFGKPVTLSCSQTLNHNVMYWYQQKSSQAPKLLFHYYDKDFNNEADTPDNFQSRRPNTSFCFLDIRSPGLGDTAMYLCATSRGQGYGYTFGSGTRLTVV.

The chain recombines TRBV15 with TRBJ1-4; D call uncertain. From germline, CDR1 is LNHNV and CDR2 YYDKDF (reference sequence). This CDR3 has 14 amino acids. V was pared by 3 bases and J by 6 bases, with 11 bases between. For the CDR3, the DNA is TGTGCCACCAGCAGGACACAGAGAGATGAAAAACTGTTTTTT. The encoded protein is CATSRTQRDEKLFF.

This chain joins TRBV15 and TRBJ1-1, with D maybe TRBD1 (6 bases). Germline CDR1 is LNHNV and CDR2 is YYDKDF (reference sequence). This CDR3 spans 14 amino acids. The ends were cut back, 7 bases at V and 1 base at J, with 13 bases in the middle. CDR3 protein: CATTRGGENTEAFF. The DNA for the CDR3 is TGTGCCACCACCCGGGGGGGCGAGAACACTGAAGCTTTCTTT.

CDR3 region: CASRSRGQSTDTQYF. The CDR3 region has the DNA TGTGCCAGCAGGTCCCGGGGTCAGAGCACAGATACGCAGTATTTT. The chain has TRBV7-3 and TRBJ2-3, with TRBD2 as a possible D gene (5 bases). This CDR3 region has 15 residues. The V end lost 6 bases, the J end lost 0 bases, and 13 bases lay between the germline ends. The germline CDR1 and CDR2 sequences are SGHTA and FQGTGA.

This chain uses TRBV25-1 with TRBJ2-2; 9 bases map to TRBD1. Germline trimming cut 4 bases from V and 3 bases from J; bases unmatched to any gene: 3. Germline CDR1 MGHDK, CDR2 SYGVNS. This CDR3 contains 15 residues. The chain's CDR3 is CASSGTGGHTGELFF. CDR3 bases: TGTGCCAGCAGTGGAACAGGGGGCCACACCGGGGAGCTGTTTTTT.